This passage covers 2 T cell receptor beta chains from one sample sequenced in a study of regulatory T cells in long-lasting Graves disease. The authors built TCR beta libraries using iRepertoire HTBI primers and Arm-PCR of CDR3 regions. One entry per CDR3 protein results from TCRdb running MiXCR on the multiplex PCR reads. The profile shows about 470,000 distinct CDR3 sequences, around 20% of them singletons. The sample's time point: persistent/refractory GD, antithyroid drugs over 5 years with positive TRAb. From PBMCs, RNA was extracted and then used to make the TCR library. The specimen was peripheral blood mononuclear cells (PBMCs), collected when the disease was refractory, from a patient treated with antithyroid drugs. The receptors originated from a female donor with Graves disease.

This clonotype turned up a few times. The CDR3 sequence: CAIKGQGGYEQYF. CDR3 coding DNA: TGTGCCATCAAGGGACAGGGAGGCTACGAGCAGTACTTC. The chain carries TRBV10-3 and TRBJ2-7; 9 bases are a match to TRBD1. From germline, CDR1 is ENHRY and CDR2 SYGVKD. Unmatched junction bases numbered 4, after V lost 7 bases and J lost 3 bases. The CDR3 sequence is 13 residues long.

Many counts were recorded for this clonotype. DNA for the CDR3: TGTGCCAGCAGCTCCAACAACGAAGGAGTGGATCGGGCCCAGTACTTC. It codes for CASSSNNEGVDRAQYF. The rearrangement links TRBV7-9 to TRBJ2-5; D unresolved. V was pared by 4 bases and J by 9 bases, with 24 bases between. The CDR3 is 16 residues long. Germline V CDR1 and CDR2: SEHNR, FQNEAQ (reference sequence).